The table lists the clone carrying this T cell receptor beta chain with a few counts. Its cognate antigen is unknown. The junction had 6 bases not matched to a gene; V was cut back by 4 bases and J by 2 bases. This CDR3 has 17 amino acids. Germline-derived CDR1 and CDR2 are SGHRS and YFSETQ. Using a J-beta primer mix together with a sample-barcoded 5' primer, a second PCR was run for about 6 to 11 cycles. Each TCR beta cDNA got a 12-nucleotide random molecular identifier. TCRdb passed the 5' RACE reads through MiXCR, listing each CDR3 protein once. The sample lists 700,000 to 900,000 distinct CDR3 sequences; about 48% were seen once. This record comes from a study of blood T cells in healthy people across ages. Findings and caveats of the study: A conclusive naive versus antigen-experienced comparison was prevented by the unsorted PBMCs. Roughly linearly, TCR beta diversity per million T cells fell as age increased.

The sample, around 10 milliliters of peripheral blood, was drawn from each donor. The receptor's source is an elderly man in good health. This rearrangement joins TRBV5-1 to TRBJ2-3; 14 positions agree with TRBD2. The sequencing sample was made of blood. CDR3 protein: CASSPQGLAGVTDTQYF. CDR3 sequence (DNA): TGCGCCAGCAGCCCACAGGGACTAGCGGGAGTCACAGATACGCAGTATTTT.